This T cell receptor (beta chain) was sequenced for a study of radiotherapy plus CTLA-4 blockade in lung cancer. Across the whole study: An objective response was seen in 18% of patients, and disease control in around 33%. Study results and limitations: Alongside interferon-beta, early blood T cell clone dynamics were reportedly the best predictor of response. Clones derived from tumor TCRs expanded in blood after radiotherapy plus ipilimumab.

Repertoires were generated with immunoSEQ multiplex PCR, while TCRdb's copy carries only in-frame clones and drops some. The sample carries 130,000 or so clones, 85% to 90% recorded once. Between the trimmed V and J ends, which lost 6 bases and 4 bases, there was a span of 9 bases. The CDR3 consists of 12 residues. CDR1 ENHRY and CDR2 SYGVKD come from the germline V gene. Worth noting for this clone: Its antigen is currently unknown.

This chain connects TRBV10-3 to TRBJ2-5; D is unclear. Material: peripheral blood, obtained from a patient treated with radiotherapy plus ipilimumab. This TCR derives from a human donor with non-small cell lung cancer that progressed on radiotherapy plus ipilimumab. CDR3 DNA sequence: TGTGCCATCAGCGAAGGTGGAGAGACCCAGTACTTC. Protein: CAISEGGETQYF.